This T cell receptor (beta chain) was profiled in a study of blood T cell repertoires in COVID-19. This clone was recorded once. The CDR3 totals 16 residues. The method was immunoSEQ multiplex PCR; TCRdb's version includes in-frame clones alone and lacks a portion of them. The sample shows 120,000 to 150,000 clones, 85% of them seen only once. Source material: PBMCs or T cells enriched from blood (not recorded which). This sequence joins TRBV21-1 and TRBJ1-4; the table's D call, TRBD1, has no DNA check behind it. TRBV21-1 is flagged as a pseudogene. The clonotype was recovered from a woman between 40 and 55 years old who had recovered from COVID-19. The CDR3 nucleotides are TGTGCCAGCAGCAGATCGTTGAACAGGGGTGATGAAAAACTGTTTTTT. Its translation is CASSRSLNRGDEKLFF.